These T cell receptor beta chains were read from a single sample in a study of CD8 T cells in Susac syndrome. TCRdb analysed the immunoSEQ multiplex PCR reads with MiXCR anew, one entry per CDR3 protein. The sample contains roughly 190,000 distinct CDR3 sequences, 91% of which appear only once. Sequencing was carried out using CD4+ T cells from PBMCs. The receptors originated from a human donor with Susac syndrome. CDR3s include the opening cysteine and the closing phenylalanine or tryptophan. D genes are given only for firm matches. A clone size is listed for some rows: how often the clone was seen (once, few, many), or a class if it is expanded.

J gene: TRBJ1-4
clone size: once
V gene: TRBV10-3
D gene: TRBD1
CDR3 DNA: TGTGCCATCAGCCAGACAGGGGGCGAGGAAAAACTGTTTTTT
CDR3 protein: CAISQTGGEEKLFF

J gene: TRBJ1-6
clone size: -
V gene: TRBV2
D gene: -
CDR3 DNA: TGTGCCAGCAGTGAGGGGGGGGCGCAAAATAATTCACCCCTCCACTTT
CDR3 protein: CASSEGGAQNNSPLHF

J gene: TRBJ2-1
clone size: -
V gene: TRBV24-1
D gene: TRBD2
CDR3 DNA: TGTGCCACCAGTGACACCTTTGGCGGGAGCTCCTACAATGAGCAGTTCTTC
CDR3 protein: CATSDTFGGSSYNEQFF

J gene: TRBJ1-1
clone size: -
V gene: TRBV20-1
D gene: TRBD1
CDR3 DNA: TGCAGTCCGAGATTCCGGGACAGGGTTACTGAAGCTTTCTTT
CDR3 protein: CSPRFRDRVTEAFF

J gene: TRBJ1-5
clone size: few
V gene: TRBV6-6
D gene: -
CDR3 DNA: TGTGCCAGCAGTCGGCAAGAGAATCAGCCCCAGCATTTT
CDR3 protein: CASSRQENQPQHF

J gene: TRBJ2-1
clone size: -
V gene: TRBV5-6
D gene: TRBD1
CDR3 DNA: TGTGCCAGCAGCCGGGGGACAGGGGGCCGGCACTACAATGAGCAGTTCTTC
CDR3 protein: CASSRGTGGRHYNEQFF

J gene: TRBJ2-3
clone size: -
V gene: TRBV29-1
D gene: -
CDR3 DNA: TGCAGCGTTGGCACACACACAGATACGCAGTATTTT
CDR3 protein: CSVGTHTDTQYF

J gene: TRBJ2-1
clone size: -
V gene: TRBV12-3/TRBV12-4
D gene: -
CDR3 DNA: TGTGCCAGCAGTTTAGCGAAAGGGGTTGAGCAGTTCTTC
CDR3 protein: CASSLAKGVEQFF

J gene: TRBJ2-1
clone size: -
V gene: TRBV5-6
D gene: TRBD2
CDR3 DNA: TGTGCCAGCAGCTTTAGATCGGCGGGGGCCTACAATGAGCAGTTCTTC
CDR3 protein: CASSFRSAGAYNEQFF

J gene: TRBJ1-1
clone size: -
V gene: TRBV5-1
D gene: TRBD1
CDR3 DNA: TGCGCCAGTTCACCCGGGACAGAGGGCACTGAAGCTTTCTTT
CDR3 protein: CASSPGTEGTEAFF

J gene: TRBJ2-1
clone size: -
V gene: TRBV30
D gene: TRBD2
CDR3 DNA: TGTGCCTGGAATCCAGGACTAGCTGGATATAATGAGCAGTTCTTC
CDR3 protein: CAWNPGLAGYNEQFF

J gene: TRBJ1-4
clone size: -
V gene: TRBV30
D gene: TRBD1
CDR3 DNA: TGTGCCTGGAACAGGGGGCTAACTAATGAAAAACTGTTTTTT
CDR3 protein: CAWNRGLTNEKLFF

J gene: TRBJ2-5
clone size: -
V gene: TRBV4-1
D gene: -
CDR3 DNA: TGCGCCAGCAGCCGAATGAATACCGGGACCCCGGGTCCCCAGTACTTC
CDR3 protein: CASSRMNTGTPGPQYF

J gene: TRBJ2-2
clone size: few
V gene: TRBV5-4
D gene: -
CDR3 DNA: TGTGCCAGCAGCTTGGAGTCGGCCGGGGAGCTGTTTTTT
CDR3 protein: CASSLESAGELFF

J gene: TRBJ2-3
clone size: -
V gene: TRBV20-1
D gene: TRBD1
CDR3 DNA: TGCAGTGCCCAGACAGGGTCTAGCACAGATACGCAGTATTTT
CDR3 protein: CSAQTGSSTDTQYF

J gene: TRBJ2-5
clone size: -
V gene: TRBV14
D gene: -
CDR3 DNA: TGTGCCAGCAGCCCTAGACAGATGTCGACCCAGTACTTC
CDR3 protein: CASSPRQMSTQYF